The entry below gives a single T cell receptor (beta chain) sequence along with its context. TCRdb recomputed calls from the 5' RACE reads with MiXCR, one row per CDR3 protein. This table has 350,000 to 550,000 distinct CDR3 sequences, more than 15% appearing once. These data come from a study of T-cell memory formation after mild COVID-19. Study details: TCR clusters were mostly donor specific.

V lost 5 bases and J lost 4, with 11 bases in between. Germline values: CDR1 LNHDA, CDR2 SQIVND (reference sequence). This CDR3 has 14 amino acids. This TCR derives from a man in his late teens or twenties who had mild COVID-19 (a few samples of this study predate the infection). Cell type and time point are not known. The chain couples TRBV19 to TRBJ2-2, with D maybe TRBD1 (6 bases). Sample: PBMCs or a T cell subset sorted from them (not recorded which). The CDR3, as DNA: TGTGCCAGTAGTGGCAGGGGCAGCACCGGGGAGCTGTTTTTT. It codes for CASSGRGSTGELFF.